Listed below are T cell receptor beta chains from one sample, sequenced in a study of T cells after yellow fever vaccination. TCRdb reprocessed the 5' RACE reads with MiXCR, giving one entry per CDR3 protein. The table includes about 340,000 distinct CDR3 sequences, about 8.7% detected once. This sample comprised PBMCs, obtained on the day of the first yellow fever vaccination. The receptors stem from a young man who received the YFV17D yellow fever vaccine. CDR3s include the opening cysteine and the closing phenylalanine or tryptophan. The D gene is left open where the match is weak. Part of the rows lack a size; the others show once, few, many or a class for expanded clones.

>TRBV20-1|.|TRBD2|TRBJ2-1
CSARETSGGDNEQFF
TGCAGTGCTAGAGAGACTAGCGGGGGTGACAATGAGCAGTTCTTC
>TRBV5-1|.|.|TRBJ2-3
CASSLELPDTQYF
TGCGCCAGCAGCTTGGAACTCCCGGATACGCAGTATTTT
>TRBV7-2|few|TRBD2|TRBJ2-5
CASSLIAPGGTQYF
TGTGCCAGCAGCTTAATAGCTCCGGGGGGGACCCAGTACTTC
>TRBV20-1|few|.|TRBJ2-3
CSASPGDTQYF
TGCAGTGCTAGTCCCGGGGATACGCAGTATTTT
>TRBV5-1|few|.|TRBJ2-2
CASSIQTGSGELFF
TGCGCCAGCAGCATACAAACAGGGAGCGGGGAGCTGTTTTTT
>TRBV5-1|few|TRBD2|TRBJ2-6
CASSYAPGLAGSGANVLTF
TGCGCCAGCAGCTACGCTCCGGGACTAGCGGGCTCTGGGGCCAACGTCCTGACTTTC
>TRBV5-1|few|.|TRBJ2-1
CASSLAGAGSWREQFF
TGCGCCAGCAGCTTGGCCGGGGCAGGGAGTTGGAGAGAGCAGTTCTTC
>TRBV7-6|many|.|TRBJ1-1
CASSSEGNTEAFF
TGTGCCAGCAGCTCCGAGGGGAACACTGAAGCTTTCTTT
>TRBV7-2|many|.|TRBJ2-5
CASSLSGETQYF
TGTGCCAGCAGCTTAAGTGGGGAGACCCAGTACTTC
>TRBV5-1|.|.|TRBJ1-1
CASSLGPRWNTEAFF
TGCGCCAGCAGCTTGGGTCCGAGGTGGAACACTGAAGCTTTCTTT
>TRBV4-1|few|.|TRBJ2-5
CASSQDPSGRETQYF
TGCGCCAGCAGCCAAGATCCTTCAGGGAGAGAGACCCAGTACTTC